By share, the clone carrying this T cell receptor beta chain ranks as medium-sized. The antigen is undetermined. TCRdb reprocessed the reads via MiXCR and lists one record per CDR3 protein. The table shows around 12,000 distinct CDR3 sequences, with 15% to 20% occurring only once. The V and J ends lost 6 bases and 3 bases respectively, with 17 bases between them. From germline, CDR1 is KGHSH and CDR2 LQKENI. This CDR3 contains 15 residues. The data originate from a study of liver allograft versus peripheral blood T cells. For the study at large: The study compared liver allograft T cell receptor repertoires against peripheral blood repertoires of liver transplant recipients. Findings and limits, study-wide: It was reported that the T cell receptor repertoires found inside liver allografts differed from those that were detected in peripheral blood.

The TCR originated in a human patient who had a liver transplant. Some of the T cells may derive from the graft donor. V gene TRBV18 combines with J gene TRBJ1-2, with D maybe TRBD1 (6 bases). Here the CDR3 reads CASSGGQGLYYGYTF. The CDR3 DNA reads TGTGCCAGCTCCGGGGGCCAGGGTTTATACTATGGCTACACCTTC.